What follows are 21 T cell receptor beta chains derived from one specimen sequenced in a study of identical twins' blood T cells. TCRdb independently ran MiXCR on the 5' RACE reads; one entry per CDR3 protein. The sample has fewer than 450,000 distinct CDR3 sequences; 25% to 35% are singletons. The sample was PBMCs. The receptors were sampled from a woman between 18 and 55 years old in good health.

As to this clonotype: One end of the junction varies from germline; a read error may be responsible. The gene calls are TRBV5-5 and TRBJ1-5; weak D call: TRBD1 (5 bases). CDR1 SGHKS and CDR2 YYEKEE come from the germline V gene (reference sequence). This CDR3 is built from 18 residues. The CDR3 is CASSLDFRTGPSNHPQHF. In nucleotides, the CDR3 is TGTGCCAGCAGCTTGGACTTCCGAACAGGACCAAGCAATCATCCCCAGCATTTT.

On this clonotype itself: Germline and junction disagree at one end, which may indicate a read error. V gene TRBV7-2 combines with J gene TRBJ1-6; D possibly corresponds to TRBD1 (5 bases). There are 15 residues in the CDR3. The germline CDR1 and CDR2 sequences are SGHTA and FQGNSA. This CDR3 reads CASSLANAGLVPLHF. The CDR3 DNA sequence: TGCGCCAGCAGCTTAGCGAATGCAGGGTTGGTACCCCTCCACTTT.

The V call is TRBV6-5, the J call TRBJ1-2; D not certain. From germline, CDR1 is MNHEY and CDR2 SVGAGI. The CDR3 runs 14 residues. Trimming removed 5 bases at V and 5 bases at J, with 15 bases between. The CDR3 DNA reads TGTGCCAGCAGTGTGTCGCACAGTCTGTATGGCTACACCTTC. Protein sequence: CASSVSHSLYGYTF.

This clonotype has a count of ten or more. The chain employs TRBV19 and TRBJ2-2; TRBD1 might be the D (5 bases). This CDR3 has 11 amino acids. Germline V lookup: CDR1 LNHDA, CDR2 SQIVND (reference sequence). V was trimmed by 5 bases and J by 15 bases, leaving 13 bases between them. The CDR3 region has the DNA TGTGCCAGTAGTCGCCAGGGTTTGATGTTTTTT. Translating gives CASSRQGLMFF.

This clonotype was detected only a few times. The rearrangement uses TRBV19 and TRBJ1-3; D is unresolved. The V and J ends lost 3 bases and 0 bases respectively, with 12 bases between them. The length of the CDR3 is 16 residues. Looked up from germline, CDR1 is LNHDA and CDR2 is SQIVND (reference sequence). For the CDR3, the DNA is TGTGCCAGTAGTATTGGGAAGAAGTCCTCTGGAAACACCATATATTTT. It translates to CASSIGKKSSGNTIYF. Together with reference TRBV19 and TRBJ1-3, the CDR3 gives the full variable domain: DGGITQSPKYLFRKEGQNVTLSCEQNLNHDAMYWYRQDPGQGLRLIYYSQIVNDFQKGDIAEGYSVSREKKESFPLTVTSAQKNPTAFYLCASSIGKKSSGNTIYFGEGSWLTVV.

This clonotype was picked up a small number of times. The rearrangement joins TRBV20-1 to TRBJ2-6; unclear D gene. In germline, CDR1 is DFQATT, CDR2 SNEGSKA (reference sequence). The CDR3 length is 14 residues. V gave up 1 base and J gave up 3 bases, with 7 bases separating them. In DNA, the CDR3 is TGCAGTGCTAGAGTAATACGTGGGGCCAACGTCCTGACTTTC. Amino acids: CSARVIRGANVLTF.

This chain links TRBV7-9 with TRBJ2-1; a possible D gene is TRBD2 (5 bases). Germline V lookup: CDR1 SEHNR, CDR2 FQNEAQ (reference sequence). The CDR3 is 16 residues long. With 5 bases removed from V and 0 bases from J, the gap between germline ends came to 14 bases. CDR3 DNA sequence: TGTGCCAGCAGCCAAGGACTCTACTCCTCCTACAATGAGCAGTTCTTC. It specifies CASSQGLYSSYNEQFF.

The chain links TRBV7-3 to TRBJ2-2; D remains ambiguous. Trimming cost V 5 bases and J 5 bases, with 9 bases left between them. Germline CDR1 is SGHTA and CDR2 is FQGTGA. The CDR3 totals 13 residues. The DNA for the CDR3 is TGTGCCAGCAGCCAACGGGTGACCGGGGAGCTGTTTTTT. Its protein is CASSQRVTGELFF.

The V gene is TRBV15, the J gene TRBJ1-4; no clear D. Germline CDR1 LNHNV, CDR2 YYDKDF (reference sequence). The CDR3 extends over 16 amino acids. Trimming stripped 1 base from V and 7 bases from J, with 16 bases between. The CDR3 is CATSRASTTGSEKLFF. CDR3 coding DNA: TGTGCCACCAGCAGAGCTTCGACGACTGGTTCTGAAAAACTGTTTTTT.

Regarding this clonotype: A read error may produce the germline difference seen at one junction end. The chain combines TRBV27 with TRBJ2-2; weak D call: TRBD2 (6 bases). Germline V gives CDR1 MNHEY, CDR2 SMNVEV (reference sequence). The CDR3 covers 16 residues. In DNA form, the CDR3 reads TGTACCAGCAGTTTATCGACTTTAGGGACTCCCGGGGAGCTGTTTTTT. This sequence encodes CTSSLSTLGTPGELFF.

The CDR3 reads CASSNRVNEQFF. As DNA, the CDR3 is TGCGCCAGCAGTAACAGGGTAAATGAGCAGTTCTTC. This chain uses TRBV5-1 with TRBJ2-1, with D maybe TRBD1 (6 bases). V lost 5 bases and J 7 bases, leaving 10 bases between the germline ends. Germline V gene data show CDR1 as SGHRS and CDR2 as YFSETQ. This CDR3 has 12 amino acids.

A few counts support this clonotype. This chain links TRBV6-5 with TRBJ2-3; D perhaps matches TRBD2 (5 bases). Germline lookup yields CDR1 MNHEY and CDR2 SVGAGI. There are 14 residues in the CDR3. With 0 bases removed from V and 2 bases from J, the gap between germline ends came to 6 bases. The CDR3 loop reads CASSYSRVTDTQYF. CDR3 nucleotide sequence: TGTGCCAGCAGTTACTCGAGGGTCACAGATACGCAGTATTTT.

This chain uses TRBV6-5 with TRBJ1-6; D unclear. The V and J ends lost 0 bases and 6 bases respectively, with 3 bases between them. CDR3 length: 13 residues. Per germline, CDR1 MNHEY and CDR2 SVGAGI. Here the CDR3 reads CASSYSANSPLHF. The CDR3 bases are TGTGCCAGCAGTTACTCCGCTAATTCACCCCTCCACTTT.

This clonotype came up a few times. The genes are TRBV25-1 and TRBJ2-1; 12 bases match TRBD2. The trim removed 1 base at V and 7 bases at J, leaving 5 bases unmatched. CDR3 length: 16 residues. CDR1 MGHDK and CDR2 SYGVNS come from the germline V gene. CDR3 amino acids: CASSEWWTSGINEQFF. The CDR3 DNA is TGTGCCAGCAGTGAATGGTGGACTAGCGGGATTAATGAGCAGTTCTTC.

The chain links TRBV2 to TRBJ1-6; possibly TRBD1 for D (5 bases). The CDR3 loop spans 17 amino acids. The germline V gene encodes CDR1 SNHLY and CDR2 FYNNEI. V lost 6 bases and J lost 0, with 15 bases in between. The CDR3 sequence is CASRTGALNSYNSPLHF. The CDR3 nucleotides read TGTGCCAGCAGAACCGGGGCCCTGAACTCCTATAATTCACCCCTCCACTTT.

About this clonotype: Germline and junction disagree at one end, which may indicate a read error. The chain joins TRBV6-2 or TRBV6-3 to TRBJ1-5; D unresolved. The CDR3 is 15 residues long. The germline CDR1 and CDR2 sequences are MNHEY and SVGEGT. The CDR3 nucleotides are TGTGCCAGCAGTCCCCGAGGGAGTAGCAAGCAGCCCCAGCATTTT. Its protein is CASSPRGSSKQPQHF.

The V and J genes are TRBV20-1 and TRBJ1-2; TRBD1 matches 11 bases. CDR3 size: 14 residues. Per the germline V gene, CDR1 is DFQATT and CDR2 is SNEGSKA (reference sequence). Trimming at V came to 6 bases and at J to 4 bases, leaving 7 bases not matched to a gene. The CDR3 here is CSATSGTGGYGYTF. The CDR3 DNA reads TGCAGTGCAACTTCCGGGACAGGGGGCTATGGCTACACCTTC.

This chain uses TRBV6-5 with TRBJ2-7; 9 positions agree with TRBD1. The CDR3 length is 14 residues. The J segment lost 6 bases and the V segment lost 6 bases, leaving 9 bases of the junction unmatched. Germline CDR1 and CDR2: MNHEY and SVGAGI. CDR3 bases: TGTGCCAGCAGAACCGACAGGGGGTATAGCGAGCAGTACTTC. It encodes CASRTDRGYSEQYF.

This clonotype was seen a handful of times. Here the CDR3 DNA reads TGTGCCAGCAGCTTAGGTTCAGGGGTCGGGGCTGAAGCTTTCTTT. It codes for CASSLGSGVGAEAFF. V and J are TRBV11-2 and TRBJ1-1; D possibly corresponds to TRBD1 (6 bases). Germline loops: CDR1 SGHAT, CDR2 FQNNGV. The CDR3 extends over 15 amino acids. The V end was cut by 1 base, the J end by 6 bases, with 15 bases between.

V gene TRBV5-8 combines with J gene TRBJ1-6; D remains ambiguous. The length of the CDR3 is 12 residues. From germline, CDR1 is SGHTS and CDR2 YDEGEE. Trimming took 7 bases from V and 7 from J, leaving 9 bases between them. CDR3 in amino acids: CASGPRNSPLHF. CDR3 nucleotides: TGTGCCAGCGGGCCTCGAAATTCACCCCTCCACTTT.

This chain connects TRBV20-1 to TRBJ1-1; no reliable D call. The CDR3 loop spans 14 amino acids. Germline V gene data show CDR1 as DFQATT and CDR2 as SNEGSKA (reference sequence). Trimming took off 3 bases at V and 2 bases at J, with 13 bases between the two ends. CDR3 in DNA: TGCAGTGCTAGGCCACCTCCCCCCAACACTGAAGCTTTCTTT. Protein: CSARPPPPNTEAFF.